Below are 21 T cell receptor beta chains sequenced from a single sample in a study of technical replicates of blood from a handful of donors. TCRdb's copy holds only in-frame clones and misses some; the assay was immunoSEQ multiplex PCR. The top ten hold around 0.25% of the sample, which has over 85,000 clones, around 94% seen once. The sequencing sample was made of T cells isolated from PBMCs. The receptors were gathered from a human donor in good health.

The chain carries TRBV6-5 and TRBJ2-1, with 10 nucleotides matching TRBD1. Germline V CDR1 and CDR2: MNHEY, SVGAGI. Unmatched junction bases numbered 4, after V lost 5 bases and J lost 3 bases. This CDR3 has 15 residues. CDR3 DNA: TGTGCCAGCAGTCTGGGACAGGGGTACTACAATGAGCAGTTCTTC. Its protein is CASSLGQGYYNEQFF.

As DNA, the CDR3 is TGCGCCAGCACCCATTTTCAAAGGGGGTCCACTGAAGCTTTCTTT. Translating it yields CASTHFQRGSTEAFF. The rearrangement joins TRBV5-1 to TRBJ1-1; a weak D match, TRBD1 (6 bases). Germline V gene data show CDR1 as SGHRS and CDR2 as YFSETQ. This CDR3 is 15 amino acids long. The germline V and J ends were trimmed by 6 bases and 4 bases, with 19 bases remaining between them.

V gene TRBV6-1 combines with J gene TRBJ1-2; no reliable D call. Germline values: CDR1 MNHNS, CDR2 SASEGT. V dropped 6 bases and J dropped 3 bases, with 11 bases sitting between them. The CDR3 runs to 13 residues. The CDR3 here is CASRSAEDYGYTF. The CDR3 bases are TGTGCCAGCAGGAGCGCTGAGGACTATGGCTACACCTTC.

The rearrangement joins TRBV5-8 to TRBJ2-5; 11 nucleotides agree with TRBD1. Per the germline V gene, CDR1 is SGHTS and CDR2 is YDEGEE. V shed 2 bases and J 4 bases; nucleotides not matched to a gene: 4. The CDR3 is made up of 15 amino acids. The CDR3 protein is CASSFGTGGSETQYF. CDR3 DNA sequence: TGTGCCAGCAGCTTTGGGACAGGGGGGTCAGAGACCCAGTACTTC.

V usage is TRBV7-3 and J usage is TRBJ2-5, with D possibly matching TRBD1 (5 bases). V was pared by 6 bases and J by 1 base, with 12 bases between. The germline gives CDR1 SGHTA, CDR2 FQGTGA. The CDR3 runs 14 residues. CDR3 nucleotides: TGTGCCAGCAGGACAGACACCTCCCAAGAGACCCAGTACTTC. Protein: CASRTDTSQETQYF.

The chain combines TRBV5-1 with TRBJ2-1; D perhaps matches TRBD2 (7 bases). The ends were cut back, 4 bases at V and 4 bases at J, with 12 bases in the middle. CDR1 and CDR2 from the germline V gene are SGHRS and YFSETQ. The CDR3 runs 14 residues. The CDR3, as DNA: TGCGCCAGCAGCCTAGGGGGAGGGTACAATGAGCAGTTCTTC. It translates to CASSLGGGYNEQFF.

V and J are TRBV29-1 and TRBJ2-3; TRBD2 matches at 10 bases. The V segment lost 0 bases and the J segment 1 base; nucleotides outside the gene matches: 4. The CDR3 has 16 residues. The germline CDR1 and CDR2 sequences are SQVTM and ANQGSEA. The CDR3 sequence: CSVEDPGLAGTDTQYF. The CDR3 DNA reads TGCAGCGTTGAAGATCCTGGACTAGCGGGCACAGATACGCAGTATTTT.

The gene calls are TRBV15 and TRBJ2-3; 9 bases line up with TRBD2. Germline loops: CDR1 LNHNV, CDR2 YYDKDF (reference sequence). V was pared by 3 bases and J by 0 bases, with 1 base of the junction left unmatched. CDR3 length: 15 amino acids. The CDR3: CATSRREGSTDTQYF. CDR3 DNA sequence: TGTGCCACCAGCAGGCGGGAGGGGAGCACAGATACGCAGTATTTT.

This rearrangement joins TRBV19 to TRBJ1-1; D not resolved. CDR1 and CDR2 (germline): LNHDA, SQIVND (reference sequence). With 3 bases removed from V and 5 bases from J, the gap between germline ends came to 10 bases. The CDR3 covers 13 residues. The CDR3 DNA sequence: TGTGCCAGTAGTATCCGGGGTGAAACTGAAGCTTTCTTT. Its translation: CASSIRGETEAFF.

The chain combines TRBV27 with TRBJ2-1; D perhaps matches TRBD1 (6 bases). In germline, CDR1 is MNHEY, CDR2 SMNVEV (reference sequence). The CDR3 covers 14 residues. The V end was cut by 7 bases, the J end by 1 base, with 11 bases between. CDR3 coding DNA: TGTGCCAGCAACCAGGGGAGATCCTACAATGAGCAGTTCTTC. It yields the protein CASNQGRSYNEQFF.

CDR3 sequence: CASSVNPSGALEAFF. CDR3 sequence (DNA): TGTGCCAGCAGCGTAAACCCTTCAGGGGCTCTTGAAGCTTTCTTT. V is TRBV9 and J is TRBJ1-1, with D tentatively TRBD1 (6 bases). The V gene's germline CDR1 is SGDLS and CDR2 YYNGEE. The CDR3 is made up of 15 amino acids. Trimming cost V 1 base and J 7 bases, with 17 bases left between them.

The chain is built from TRBV28 and TRBJ2-4; maybe TRBD2 (5 bases). This CDR3 has 13 amino acids. Germline values: CDR1 MDHEN, CDR2 SYDVKM. This CDR3 is CASRGAAKNIQYF. CDR3 DNA: TGTGCAAGCCGGGGTGCAGCCAAAAACATTCAGTACTTC.

The chain carries TRBV7-9 and TRBJ1-4; 10 nucleotides line up with TRBD1. Germline-derived CDR1 and CDR2 are SEHNR and FQNEAQ (reference sequence). This CDR3 has 15 residues. J was trimmed by 5 bases and V by 2 bases; bases with no gene match: 2. CDR3 sequence reads: CASSLLGQGNEKLFF. The CDR3 DNA follows: TGTGCCAGCAGCTTACTGGGACAGGGGAATGAAAAACTGTTTTTT.

The chain uses TRBV7-2 and TRBJ1-2; 10 bases fit TRBD1. The CDR3 sequence is 13 residues long. V shed 3 bases and J 7 bases; nucleotides not matched to a gene: 2. Germline V gives CDR1 SGHTA, CDR2 FQGNSA. The CDR3 region has the DNA TGTGCCAGCAGCTTTAGGGACAGGGGTGGCTACACCTTC. This sequence encodes CASSFRDRGGYTF.

This chain links TRBV7-9 with TRBJ1-5; 8 nucleotides align to TRBD1. With V trimmed by 1 base and J by 4 bases, 3 bases remained unmatched. Germline V gene lookup returns CDR1 SEHNR and CDR2 FQNEAQ (reference sequence). This CDR3 contains 15 residues. The CDR3 region has the DNA TGTGCCAGCAGCTTAGGAGGGACAGGTAATCAGCCCCAGCATTTT. This translates into CASSLGGTGNQPQHF.

This chain uses TRBV9 with TRBJ1-2; no firm D call. CDR3 length: 13 amino acids. Germline lookup yields CDR1 SGDLS and CDR2 YYNGEE. Trimming removed 3 bases at V and 4 bases at J, with 10 bases between. CDR3 region: CASSARLSYGYTF. DNA of the CDR3: TGTGCCAGCAGCGCTAGACTCAGCTATGGCTACACCTTC.

The chain is built from TRBV27 and TRBJ2-7; 13 nucleotides agree with TRBD2. Trimming took 4 bases from V and 2 from J; bases not matched to a gene: 5. The germline gives CDR1 MNHEY, CDR2 SMNVEV (reference sequence). The CDR3 length is 16 residues. CDR3 sequence: CASSSFGLAGAYEQYF. The DNA for the CDR3 is TGTGCCAGCAGTTCCTTCGGACTAGCGGGGGCCTACGAGCAGTACTTC.

This chain links TRBV2 with TRBJ2-7, with 8 bases identical to TRBD2. This CDR3 has 14 amino acids. CDR1 and CDR2 from the germline V gene are SNHLY and FYNNEI. V lost 5 bases to trimming and J lost 5 bases; unmatched junction nucleotides: 8. CDR3 protein: CASSPFREGNEQYF. CDR3 in DNA: TGTGCCAGCAGTCCGTTCCGGGAGGGCAACGAGCAGTACTTC.

The rearrangement links TRBV4-2 to TRBJ2-5; TRBD2 aligns across 9 bases. There are 18 residues in the CDR3. J was trimmed by 1 base and V by 0 bases; bases with no gene match: 9. From germline, CDR1 is LGHNA and CDR2 YNFKEQ. DNA of the CDR3: TGTGCCAGCAGCCAAGATGGCGGGAGGGCCGGACGCCAAGAGACCCAGTACTTC. The encoded protein is CASSQDGGRAGRQETQYF.

The chain couples TRBV21-1 to TRBJ1-5; the D call of TRBD1 is as the table states it, not checked on the DNA. TRBV21-1 constitutes a pseudogene. The CDR3 consists of 12 residues. This CDR3 reads CARARGYQPQHF. The CDR3 DNA reads TGTGCCAGAGCCAGGGGCTATCAGCCCCAGCATTTT.

The CDR3: CASSPPQGPYNEQFF. Here the CDR3 DNA reads TGTGCCAGCTCACCACCGCAGGGCCCCTACAATGAGCAGTTCTTC. The genes are TRBV18 and TRBJ2-1; a weak D match, TRBD1 (5 bases). CDR1 and CDR2 from the germline V gene are KGHSH and LQKENI. CDR3 length equals 15 residues. Trimming cost V 0 bases and J 2 bases, with 8 bases left between them.